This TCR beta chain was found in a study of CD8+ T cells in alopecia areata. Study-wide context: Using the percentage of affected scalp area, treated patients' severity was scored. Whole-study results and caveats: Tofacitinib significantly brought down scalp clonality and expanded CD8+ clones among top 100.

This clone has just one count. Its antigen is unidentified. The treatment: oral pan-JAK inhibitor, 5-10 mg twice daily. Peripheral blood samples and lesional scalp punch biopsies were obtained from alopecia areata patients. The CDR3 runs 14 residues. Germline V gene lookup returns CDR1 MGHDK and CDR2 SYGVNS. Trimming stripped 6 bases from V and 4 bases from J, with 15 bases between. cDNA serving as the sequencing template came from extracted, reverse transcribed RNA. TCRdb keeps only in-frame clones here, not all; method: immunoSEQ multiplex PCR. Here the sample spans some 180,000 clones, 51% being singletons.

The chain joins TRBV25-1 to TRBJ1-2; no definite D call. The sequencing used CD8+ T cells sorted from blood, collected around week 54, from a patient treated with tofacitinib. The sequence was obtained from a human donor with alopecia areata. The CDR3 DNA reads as TGTGCCAGCAGCGATTCCGGACGATTCTATGGCTACACCTTC. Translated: CASSDSGRFYGYTF.